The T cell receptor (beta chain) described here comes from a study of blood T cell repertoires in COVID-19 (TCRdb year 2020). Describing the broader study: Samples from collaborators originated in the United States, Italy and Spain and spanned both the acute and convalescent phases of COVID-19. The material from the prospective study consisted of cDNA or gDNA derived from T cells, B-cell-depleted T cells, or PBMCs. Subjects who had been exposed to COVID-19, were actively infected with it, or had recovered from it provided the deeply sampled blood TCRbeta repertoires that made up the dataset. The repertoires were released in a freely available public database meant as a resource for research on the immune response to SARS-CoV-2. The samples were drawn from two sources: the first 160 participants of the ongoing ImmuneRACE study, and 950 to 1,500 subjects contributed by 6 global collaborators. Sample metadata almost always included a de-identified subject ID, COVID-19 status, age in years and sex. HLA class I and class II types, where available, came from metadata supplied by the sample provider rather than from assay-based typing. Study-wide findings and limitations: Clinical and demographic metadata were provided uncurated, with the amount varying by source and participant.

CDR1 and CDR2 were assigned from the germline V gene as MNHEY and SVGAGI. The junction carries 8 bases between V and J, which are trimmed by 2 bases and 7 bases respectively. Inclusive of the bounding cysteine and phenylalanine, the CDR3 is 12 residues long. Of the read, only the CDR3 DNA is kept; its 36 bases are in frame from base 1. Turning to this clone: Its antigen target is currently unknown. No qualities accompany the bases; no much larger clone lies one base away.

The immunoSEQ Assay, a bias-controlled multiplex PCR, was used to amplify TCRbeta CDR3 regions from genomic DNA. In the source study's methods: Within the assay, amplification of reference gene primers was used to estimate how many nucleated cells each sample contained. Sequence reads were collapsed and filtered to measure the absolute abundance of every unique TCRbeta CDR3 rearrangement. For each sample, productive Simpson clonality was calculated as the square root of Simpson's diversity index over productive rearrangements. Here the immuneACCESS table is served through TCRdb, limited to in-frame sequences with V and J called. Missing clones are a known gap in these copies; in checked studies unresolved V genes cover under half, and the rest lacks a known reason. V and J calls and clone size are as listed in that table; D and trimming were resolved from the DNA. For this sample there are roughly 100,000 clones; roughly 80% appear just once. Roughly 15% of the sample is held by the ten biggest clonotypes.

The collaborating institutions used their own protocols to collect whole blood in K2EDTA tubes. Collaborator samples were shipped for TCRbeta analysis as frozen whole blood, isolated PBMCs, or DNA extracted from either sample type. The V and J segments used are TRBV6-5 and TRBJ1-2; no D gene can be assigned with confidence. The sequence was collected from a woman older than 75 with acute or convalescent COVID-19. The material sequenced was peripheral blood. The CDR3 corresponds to CASSYRTGGYTF. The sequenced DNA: TGTGCCAGCAGTTACCGCACTGGTGGCTACACCTTC.